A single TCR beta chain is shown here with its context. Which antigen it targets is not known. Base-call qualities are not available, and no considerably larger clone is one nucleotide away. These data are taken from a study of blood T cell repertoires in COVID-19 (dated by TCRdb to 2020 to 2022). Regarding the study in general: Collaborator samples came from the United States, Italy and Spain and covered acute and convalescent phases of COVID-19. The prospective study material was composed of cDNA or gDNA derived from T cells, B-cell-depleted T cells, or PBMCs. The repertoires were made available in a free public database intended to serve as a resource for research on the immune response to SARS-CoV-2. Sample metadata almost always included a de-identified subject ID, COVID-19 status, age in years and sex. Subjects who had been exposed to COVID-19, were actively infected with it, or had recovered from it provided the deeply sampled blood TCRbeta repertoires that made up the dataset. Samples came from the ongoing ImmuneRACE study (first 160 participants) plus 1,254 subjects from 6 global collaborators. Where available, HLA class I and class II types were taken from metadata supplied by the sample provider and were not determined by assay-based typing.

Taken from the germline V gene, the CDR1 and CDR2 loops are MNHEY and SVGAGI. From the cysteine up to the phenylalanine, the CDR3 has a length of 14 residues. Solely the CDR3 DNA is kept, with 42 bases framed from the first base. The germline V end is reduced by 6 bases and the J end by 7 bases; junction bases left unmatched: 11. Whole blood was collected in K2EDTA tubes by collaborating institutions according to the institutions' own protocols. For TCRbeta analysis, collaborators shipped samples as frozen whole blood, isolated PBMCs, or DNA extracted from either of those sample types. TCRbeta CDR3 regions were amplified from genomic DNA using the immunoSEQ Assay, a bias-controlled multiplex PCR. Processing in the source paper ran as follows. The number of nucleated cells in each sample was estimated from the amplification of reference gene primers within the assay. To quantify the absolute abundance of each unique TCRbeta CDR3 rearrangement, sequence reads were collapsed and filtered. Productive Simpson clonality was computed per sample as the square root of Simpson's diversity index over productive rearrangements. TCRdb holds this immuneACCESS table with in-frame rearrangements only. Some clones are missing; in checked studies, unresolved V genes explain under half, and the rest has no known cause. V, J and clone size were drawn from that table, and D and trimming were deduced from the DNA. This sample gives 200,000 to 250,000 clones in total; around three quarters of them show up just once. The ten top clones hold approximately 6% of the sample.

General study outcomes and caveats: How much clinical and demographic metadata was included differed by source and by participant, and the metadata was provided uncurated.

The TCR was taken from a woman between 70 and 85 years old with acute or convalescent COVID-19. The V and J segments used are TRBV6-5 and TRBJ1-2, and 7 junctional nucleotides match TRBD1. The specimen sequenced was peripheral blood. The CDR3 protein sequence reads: CASSQTGPGGGYTF. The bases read TGTGCCAGCAGCCAGACAGGGCCAGGGGGTGGCTACACCTTC.